The rows below give T cell receptor beta chains drawn from one sample of a study of cytotoxic CD8 clonotypes in ibrutinib-treated CLL. Sequencing was performed with immunoSEQ multiplex PCR; in TCRdb, only in-frame clones are kept and a portion is missing. This sample carries 55,000 to 80,000 clones, 45% to 60% of them seen once, and the ten largest clones take roughly 15%. The input for sequencing was PBMCs, taken after 12 months of ibrutinib treatment. The receptors here all came from a human donor with chronic lymphocytic leukemia. CDR3s leave out the opening cysteine and the closing phenylalanine or tryptophan. D genes are given only for firm matches. Part of the rows lack a size; the others show once, few, many or a class for expanded clones.

D	V	J	size	CDR3
TRBD2	TRBV27	TRBJ2-5	few	ASSLTSRQETQY
TRBD2	TRBV11-2	TRBJ2-3	.	ASSLAGLAASDTQY
TRBD1	TRBV15	TRBJ2-1	.	ATSSIHRGIVNEQF
.	TRBV2	TRBJ2-3	.	ASGDTGRDTQY
.	TRBV2	TRBJ2-3	.	ASNPNTDTQY
.	TRBV6-5	TRBJ2-7	.	ASSPQDYPAYEQY
TRBD2	TRBV5-5	TRBJ2-5	few	ASSLLPSGGGETQY
.	TRBV30	TRBJ1-1	.	AWSVLNTIAF
.	TRBV4-1	TRBJ1-5	.	ASTQAAPHPGHYTVSNQPQH
TRBD2	TRBV6-1	TRBJ2-1	.	ASSERTSGGEQF
.	TRBV19	TRBJ1-1	once	ASSPQGGGEAF
TRBD1	TRBV7-9	TRBJ2-5	.	ASSSPDRGQETQY
TRBD1	TRBV5-1	TRBJ1-2	.	ASSFDRAGGYT
.	TRBV7-9	TRBJ1-1	many	ASSSPNREWTEAF
TRBD2	TRBV6-1	TRBJ2-7	.	ASRFETSSYEQY
.	TRBV29-1	TRBJ2-7	.	SVEGGTRYEQY
.	TRBV6-1	TRBJ2-7	many	ATIFGPPLNEQY